The next 21 T cell receptor beta chains were all read from a single sample in a study of blood T cell repertoires in COVID-19. Only in-frame clones appear in the TCRdb table, and some are missing; sequencing was by immunoSEQ multiplex PCR. The sample lists about 260,000 clones; roughly 86% were seen once. Sequencing was done on a sample of peripheral blood. These receptors all come from a man in his forties who had recovered from COVID-19.

The chain carries TRBV23-1 and TRBJ2-3, with D tentatively TRBD2 (5 bases). TRBV23-1 belongs to the ORF category, with a function that is uncertain. The CDR3 covers 18 residues. V lost 7 bases and J lost 1, with 24 bases in between. CDR3 loop: CASTPRLRRRLCTDTQYF. CDR3 bases: TGCGCCAGCACCCCGCGGCTCCGGCGGAGGTTATGCACAGATACGCAGTATTTT.

This clone has a single count. DNA for the CDR3: TGTGCCAGCAGTGAATTGGGGGGTTTGGCTGGAAACACCATATATTTT. It encodes CASSELGGLAGNTIYF. The chain links TRBV25-1 to TRBJ1-3; a possible D gene is TRBD1 (5 bases). The CDR3 totals 16 residues. V lost 1 base and J 2 bases, leaving 12 bases between the germline ends. Germline-derived CDR1 and CDR2 are MGHDK and SYGVNS.

The J gene is TRBJ2-1, the V gene TRBV5-1, with TRBD2 matching 11 bases. The V gene end was trimmed by 6 bases and the J gene end by 0 bases; junction bases not matched to a gene: 8. The germline gives CDR1 SGHRS, CDR2 YFSETQ. The CDR3 has 17 amino acids. The CDR3 reads CASTLLAGGGSYNEQFF. The CDR3 DNA sequence: TGCGCCAGCACCCTTTTAGCGGGGGGGGGCTCCTACAATGAGCAGTTCTTC.

The chain recombines TRBV15 with TRBJ2-1, with TRBD2 matching 7 bases. V lost 3 bases and J lost 3; bases outside the gene matches: 5. The CDR3 length is 15 residues. CDR1 and CDR2 from the germline V gene are LNHNV and YYDKDF (reference sequence). CDR3 DNA: TGTGCCACCAGCAGCCGACTAGCCGGCTACAATGAGCAGTTCTTC. Its translation is CATSSRLAGYNEQFF.

Only a few counts were recorded for this clone. The chain uses TRBV5-1 and TRBJ1-5, with D possibly being TRBD1 (5 bases). Per the germline V gene, CDR1 is SGHRS and CDR2 is YFSETQ. Deletions cut 4 bases from V and 1 base from J, with 12 bases between. CDR3 size: 15 residues. The CDR3 nucleotides read TGCGCCAGCAGCGCGGCAGGGTTGAGCAATCAGCCCCAGCATTTT. As protein: CASSAAGLSNQPQHF.

Concerning this clone: The germline gene is not matched at one end of the junction; a read error may be the cause. The chain carries TRBV27 and TRBJ1-1, with 10 nucleotides matching TRBD1. Germline CDR1 is MNHEY and CDR2 is SMNVEV (reference sequence). The CDR3 is made up of 17 amino acids. CDR3 amino acids: CASSLWFGTGATTEAFF. Written as DNA, the CDR3 is TGTGCTAGCAGTTTATGGTTCGGGACAGGGGCCACCACTGAAGCTTTCTTT.

The V and J genes are TRBV7-2 and TRBJ2-3; perhaps TRBD2 as D (6 bases). The germline V gene has CDR1 SGHTA and CDR2 FQGNSA. V lost 5 bases, J lost 2 bases, and 14 bases lay in between. The length of the CDR3 is 15 residues. This CDR3 reads CASSLGGRDTDTQYF. Here the CDR3 DNA reads TGTGCCAGCAGCCTGGGTGGGCGGGACACAGATACGCAGTATTTT.

The chain uses TRBV6-2 or TRBV6-3 and TRBJ2-3; the match to TRBD1 covers 8 bases. V dropped 5 bases and J dropped 4; count of bases not matched to a gene: 20. CDR1 and CDR2 (germline): MNHEY, SVGEGT. There are 19 residues in the CDR3. Here the CDR3 reads CASSLSRGRFGDRADTQYF. CDR3 coding DNA: TGTGCCAGCAGTCTCTCCAGGGGGCGCTTCGGTGATCGGGCAGATACGCAGTATTTT.

The V call is TRBV7-8, the J call TRBJ1-1; 8 bases line up with TRBD1. V was pared by 1 base and J by 6 bases, with 10 bases of the junction left unmatched. Germline V gene data show CDR1 as SGHVS and CDR2 as FQNEAQ. The CDR3 is 16 amino acids. Here the CDR3 reads CASSLGAGGLGAEAFF. The CDR3, as DNA: TGTGCCAGCAGCTTAGGGGCAGGGGGCCTGGGCGCTGAAGCTTTCTTT.

CDR3 DNA sequence: TGTGCCAGCAGCTCCGCCGGGACTAGTATAGATACGCAGTATTTT. This translates into CASSSAGTSIDTQYF. This rearrangement joins TRBV7-2 to TRBJ2-3, with 8 bases fitting TRBD2. The germline gives CDR1 SGHTA, CDR2 FQGNSA. Trimming cost V 4 bases and J 5 bases; bases outside gene matches: 8. The length of the CDR3 is 15 residues.

The chain links TRBV3-1 (or the pseudogene TRBV3-2) to TRBJ2-2; 12 bases align to TRBD1. Trimming took 6 bases from V and 4 from J; bases not matched to a gene: 6. In germline, CDR1 is LGHDT, CDR2 YNNKEL (reference sequence). This CDR3 has 16 amino acids. CDR3 sequence (DNA): TGTGCCAGCAGTAGGGGGACAGGGGGCAGCACCGGGGAGCTGTTTTTT. This encodes CASSRGTGGSTGELFF.

The chain joins TRBV7-3 to TRBJ2-3; 12 bases agree with TRBD2. This CDR3 region has 14 residues. Germline loops: CDR1 SGHTA, CDR2 FQGTGA. The junction had 5 bases not matched to a gene; V was cut back by 5 bases and J by 8 bases. The CDR3 loop is CASSLGTSGLTQYF. CDR3 coding DNA: TGTGCCAGCAGCCTGGGGACTAGCGGGCTTACGCAGTATTTT. Together with reference TRBV7-3 and TRBJ2-3, the CDR3 gives the full variable domain: GAGVSQTPSNKVTEKGKYVELRCDPISGHTALYWYRQSLGQGPEFLIYFQGTGAADDSGLPNDRFFAVRPEGSVSTLKIQRTERGDSAVYLCASSLGTSGLTQYFGPGTRLTVL.

The V call is TRBV7-9, the J call TRBJ2-3, with D perhaps matching TRBD1 (6 bases). The V gene's germline CDR1 is SEHNR and CDR2 FQNEAQ (reference sequence). Trimming stripped 5 bases from V and 3 bases from J, with 18 bases between. This CDR3 is 16 amino acids long. In DNA form, the CDR3 reads TGTGCCAGCAGCAGATCCCGGAATAGGGGGACAGATACGCAGTATTTT. Residues: CASSRSRNRGTDTQYF.

CDR3 bases: TGTGCCAGCTCACCTCGGACAGGGGGAAGGACTGAAGCTTTCTTT. It specifies CASSPRTGGRTEAFF. The chain joins TRBV18 to TRBJ1-1; 10 bases line up with TRBD1. Trimming at V came to 3 bases and at J to 5 bases, leaving 6 bases not matched to a gene. The CDR3 has 15 residues. CDR1 and CDR2 from the germline V gene are KGHSH and LQKENI.

The chain has TRBV27 and TRBJ1-2; the match to TRBD1 covers 7 bases. Germline V gene lookup returns CDR1 MNHEY and CDR2 SMNVEV (reference sequence). V trimming: 4 bases; J trimming: 1 base; junction bases outside the gene matches: 15. The CDR3 consists of 18 residues. CDR3 residues: CASSSLGTETTFNYGYTF. Written as DNA, the CDR3 is TGTGCCAGCAGTTCTTTAGGGACAGAAACAACATTTAACTATGGCTACACCTTC.

This clone has only one observation. This sequence joins TRBV7-6 and TRBJ2-2; 12 bases align to TRBD2. This CDR3 region has 19 residues. Germline V gene sequence: CDR1 SGHVS, CDR2 FNYEAQ. The junction had 9 bases not matched to a gene; V was cut back by 3 bases and J by 1 base. The CDR3 nucleotides read TGTGCCAGCAGCTTCCTAGCGGGAGGGAAGGGCTTGAACACCGGGGAGCTGTTTTTT. It translates to CASSFLAGGKGLNTGELFF.

The V call is TRBV13, the J call TRBJ2-3; D not resolved. V gave up 2 bases and J gave up 5 bases, with 5 bases separating them. The CDR3 covers 12 residues. Looked up from germline, CDR1 is PRHDT and CDR2 is FYEKMQ (reference sequence). The CDR3 here is CASSLLIDTQYF. DNA for the CDR3: TGTGCCAGCAGCTTACTTATAGATACGCAGTATTTT.

The V gene is TRBV7-2, the J gene TRBJ2-6; D is possibly TRBD2 (5 bases). V was cut by 1 base and J by 4 bases, with 17 bases left in between. The CDR3 is 18 residues long. Per germline, CDR1 SGHTA and CDR2 FQGNSA. As DNA, the CDR3 is TGTGCCAGCAGCTTAGTGGCCCGGACTCTTCGAGGGGCCAACGTCCTGACTTTC. Translation: CASSLVARTLRGANVLTF.

The V and J genes are TRBV12-3 or TRBV12-4 and TRBJ2-7; 8 positions agree with TRBD1. The CDR3 runs to 13 residues. V trimming: 7 bases; J trimming: 2 bases; junction bases outside the gene matches: 4. The CDR3 region is CASKRTGTYEQYF. CDR3 DNA: TGTGCCAGCAAGCGGACAGGGACCTACGAGCAGTACTTC.

This rearrangement joins TRBV6-2 or TRBV6-3 to TRBJ1-2; tentative D call: TRBD1 (6 bases). Trimming left V 6 bases short and J 1 base short, with 15 bases between. The germline V gene encodes CDR1 MNHEY and CDR2 SVGEGT. The CDR3 runs to 15 residues. CDR3 in amino acids: CASSTDRLFNYGYTF. CDR3 nucleotide sequence: TGTGCCAGCAGCACCGACAGGCTTTTTAACTATGGCTACACCTTC.

The chain links TRBV30 to TRBJ2-3; 9 bases match TRBD2. Germline V gives CDR1 GTSNPN, CDR2 SVGIG (reference sequence). This CDR3 has 14 amino acids. V was pared by 2 bases and J by 13 bases, with 13 bases of the junction left unmatched. The CDR3: CAWSFGLATDLEYF. The CDR3 coding sequence is TGTGCCTGGAGTTTCGGACTAGCGACCGATTTGGAGTATTTT.